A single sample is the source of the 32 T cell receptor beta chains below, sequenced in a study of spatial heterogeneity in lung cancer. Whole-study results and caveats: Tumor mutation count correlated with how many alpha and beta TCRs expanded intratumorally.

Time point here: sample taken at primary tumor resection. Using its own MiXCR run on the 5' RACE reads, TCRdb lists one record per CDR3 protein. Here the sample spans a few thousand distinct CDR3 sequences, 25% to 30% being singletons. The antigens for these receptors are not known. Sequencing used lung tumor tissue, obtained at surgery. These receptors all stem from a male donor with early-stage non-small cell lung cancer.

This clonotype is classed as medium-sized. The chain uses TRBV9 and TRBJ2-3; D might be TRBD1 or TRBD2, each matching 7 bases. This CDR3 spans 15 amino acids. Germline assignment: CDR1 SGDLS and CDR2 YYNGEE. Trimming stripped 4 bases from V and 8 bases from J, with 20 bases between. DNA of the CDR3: TGTGCCAGCAGCAAACAGGGGAGGGACCTCGGTACGCAGTATTTT. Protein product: CASSKQGRDLGTQYF.

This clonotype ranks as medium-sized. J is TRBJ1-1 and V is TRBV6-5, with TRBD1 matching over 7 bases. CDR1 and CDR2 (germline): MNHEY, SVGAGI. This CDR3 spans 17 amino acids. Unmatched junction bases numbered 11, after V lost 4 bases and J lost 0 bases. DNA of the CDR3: TGTGCCAGCAGTTCCCTCCGGACAGGTTGGCTGAACACTGAAGCTTTCTTT. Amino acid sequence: CASSSLRTGWLNTEAFF.

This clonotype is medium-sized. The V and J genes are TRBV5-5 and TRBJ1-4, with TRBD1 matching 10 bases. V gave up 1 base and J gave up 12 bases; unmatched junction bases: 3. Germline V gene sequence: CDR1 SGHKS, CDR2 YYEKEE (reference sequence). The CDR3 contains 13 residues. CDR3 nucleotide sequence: TGTGCCAGCAGCTTGTGGGGGACAGGGGAACTGTTTTTT. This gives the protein CASSLWGTGELFF.

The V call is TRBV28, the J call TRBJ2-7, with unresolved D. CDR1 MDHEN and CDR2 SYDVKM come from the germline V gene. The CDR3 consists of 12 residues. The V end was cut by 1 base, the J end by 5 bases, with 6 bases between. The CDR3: CASSLFEDEQYF. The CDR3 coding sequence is TGTGCCAGCAGTTTATTCGAGGACGAGCAGTACTTC.

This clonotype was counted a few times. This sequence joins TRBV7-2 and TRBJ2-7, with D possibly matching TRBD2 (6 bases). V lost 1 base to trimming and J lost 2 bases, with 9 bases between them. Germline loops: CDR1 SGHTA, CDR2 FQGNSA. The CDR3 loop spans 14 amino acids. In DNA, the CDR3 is TGTGCCAGCAGCTTAGTCGGGGGTACCTACGAGCAGTACTTC. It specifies CASSLVGGTYEQYF.

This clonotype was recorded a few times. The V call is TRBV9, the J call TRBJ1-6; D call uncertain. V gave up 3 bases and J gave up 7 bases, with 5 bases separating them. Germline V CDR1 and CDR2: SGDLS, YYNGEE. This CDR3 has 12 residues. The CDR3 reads CASSAQNSPLHF. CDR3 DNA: TGTGCCAGCAGCGCCCAGAATTCACCCCTCCACTTT.

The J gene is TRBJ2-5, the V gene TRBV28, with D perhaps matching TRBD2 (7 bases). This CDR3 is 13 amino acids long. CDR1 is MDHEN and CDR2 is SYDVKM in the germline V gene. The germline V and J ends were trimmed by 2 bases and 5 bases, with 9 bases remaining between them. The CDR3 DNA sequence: TGTGCCAGCAGTTTAGGGGGGGCCGAGACCCAGTACTTC. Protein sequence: CASSLGGAETQYF.

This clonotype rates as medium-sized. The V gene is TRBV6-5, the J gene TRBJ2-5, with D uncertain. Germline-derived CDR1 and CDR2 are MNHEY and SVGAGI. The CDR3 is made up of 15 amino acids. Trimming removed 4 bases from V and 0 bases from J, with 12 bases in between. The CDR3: CASSWHMGYQETQYF. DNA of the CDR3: TGTGCCAGCAGTTGGCACATGGGGTACCAAGAGACCCAGTACTTC.

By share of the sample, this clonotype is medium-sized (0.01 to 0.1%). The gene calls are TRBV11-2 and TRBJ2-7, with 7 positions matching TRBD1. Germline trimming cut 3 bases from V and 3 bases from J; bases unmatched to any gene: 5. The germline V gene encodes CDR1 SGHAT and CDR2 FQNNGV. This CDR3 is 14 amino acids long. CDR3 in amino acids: CASSLAGTVYEQYF. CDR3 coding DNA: TGTGCCAGCAGCTTGGCCGGGACAGTCTACGAGCAGTACTTC.

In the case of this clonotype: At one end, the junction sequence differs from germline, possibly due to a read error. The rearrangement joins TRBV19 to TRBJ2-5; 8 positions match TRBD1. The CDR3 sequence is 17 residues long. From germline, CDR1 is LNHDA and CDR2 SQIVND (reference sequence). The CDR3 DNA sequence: TGTGTCAGTAGTAGGCGGACAGGGAAGGGCCCTCAAGAGACCCAGTACTTC. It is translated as CVSSRRTGKGPQETQYF.

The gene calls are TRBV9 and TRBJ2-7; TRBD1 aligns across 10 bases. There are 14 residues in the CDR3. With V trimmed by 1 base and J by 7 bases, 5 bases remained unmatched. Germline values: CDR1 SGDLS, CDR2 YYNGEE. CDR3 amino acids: CASSVTGTGDEQYF. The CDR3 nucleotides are TGTGCCAGCAGCGTAACCGGGACAGGGGATGAGCAGTACTTC.

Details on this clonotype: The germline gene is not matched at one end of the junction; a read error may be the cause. Written as DNA, the CDR3 is TGTGCCAGCAGTTTAGGCAGGCCGGTCTTC. This encodes CASSLGRPVF. The J gene is TRBJ2-7, the V gene TRBV28; no clear D. Looked up from germline, CDR1 is MDHEN and CDR2 is SYDVKM. The CDR3 runs 10 residues.

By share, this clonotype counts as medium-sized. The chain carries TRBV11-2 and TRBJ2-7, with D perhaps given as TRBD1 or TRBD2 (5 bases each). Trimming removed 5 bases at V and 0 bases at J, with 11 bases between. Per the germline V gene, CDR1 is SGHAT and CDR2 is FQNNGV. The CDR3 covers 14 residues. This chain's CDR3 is CASSPHGGSYEQYF. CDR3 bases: TGTGCCAGCAGCCCACATGGGGGCTCCTACGAGCAGTACTTC.

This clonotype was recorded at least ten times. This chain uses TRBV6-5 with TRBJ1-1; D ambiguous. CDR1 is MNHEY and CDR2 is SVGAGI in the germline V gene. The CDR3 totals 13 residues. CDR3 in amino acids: CATRERFNTEAFF. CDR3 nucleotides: TGTGCTACGAGGGAAAGGTTCAACACTGAAGCTTTCTTT.

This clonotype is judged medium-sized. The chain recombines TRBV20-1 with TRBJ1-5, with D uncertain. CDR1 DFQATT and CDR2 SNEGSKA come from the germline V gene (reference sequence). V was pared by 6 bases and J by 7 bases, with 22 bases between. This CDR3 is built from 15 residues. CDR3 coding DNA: TGCAGTGCGCTGGCGCTTCAAGGGCCACGGCAGCCCCAGCATTTT. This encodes CSALALQGPRQPQHF.

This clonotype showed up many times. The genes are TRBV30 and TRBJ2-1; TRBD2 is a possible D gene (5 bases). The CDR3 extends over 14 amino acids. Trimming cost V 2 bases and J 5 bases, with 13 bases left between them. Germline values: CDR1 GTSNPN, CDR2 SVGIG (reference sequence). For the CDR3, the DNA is TGTGCCTGGAGTAGGGTAAGCGGAAACAATGAGCAGTTCTTC. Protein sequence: CAWSRVSGNNEQFF.

The CDR3 reads CSARELSTGELFF. The CDR3 DNA is TGCAGTGCTAGAGAGCTCAGCACCGGGGAGCTGTTTTTT. The chain employs TRBV20-1 and TRBJ2-2; D call uncertain. This CDR3 is 13 amino acids long. The germline V gene encodes CDR1 DFQATT and CDR2 SNEGSKA (reference sequence). Trimming removed 0 bases at V and 4 bases at J, with 6 bases between.

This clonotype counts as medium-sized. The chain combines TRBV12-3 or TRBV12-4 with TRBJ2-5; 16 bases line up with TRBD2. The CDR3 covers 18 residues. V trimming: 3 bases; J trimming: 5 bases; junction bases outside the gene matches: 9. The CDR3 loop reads CASSFILGLAGGGETQYF. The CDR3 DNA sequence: TGTGCCAGCAGTTTCATCTTGGGACTAGCGGGAGGGGGGGAGACCCAGTACTTC.

The CDR3 region has the DNA TGTGCCAGCAGCTACAAAGGAGATCAGCCCCAGCATTTT. Amino acid sequence: CASSYKGDQPQHF. This sequence joins TRBV6-2 or TRBV6-3 and TRBJ1-5; D is unclear. CDR3 length equals 13 residues. The germline V gene has CDR1 MNHEY and CDR2 SVGEGT. V lost 6 bases and J 5 bases, leaving 11 bases between the germline ends.

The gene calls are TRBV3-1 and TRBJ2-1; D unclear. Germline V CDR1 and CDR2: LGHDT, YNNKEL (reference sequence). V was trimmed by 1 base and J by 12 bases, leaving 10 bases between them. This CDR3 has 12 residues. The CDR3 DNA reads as TGTGCCAGCAGCCAAGGCGGAATCCGGCAGTTCTTC. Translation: CASSQGGIRQFF.

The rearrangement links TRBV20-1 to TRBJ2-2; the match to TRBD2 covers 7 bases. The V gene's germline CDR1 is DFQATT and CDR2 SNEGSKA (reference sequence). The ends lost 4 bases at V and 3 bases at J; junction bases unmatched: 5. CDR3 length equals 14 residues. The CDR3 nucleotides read TGCAGTGCTAAAGGACTAGGCGACACCGGGGAGCTGTTTTTT. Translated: CSAKGLGDTGELFF.

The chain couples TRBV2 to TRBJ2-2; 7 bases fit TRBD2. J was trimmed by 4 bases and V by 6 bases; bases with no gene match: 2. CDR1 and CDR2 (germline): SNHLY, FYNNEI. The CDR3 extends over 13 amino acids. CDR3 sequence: CASSPGGTGELFF. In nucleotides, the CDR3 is TGTGCCAGCAGCCCGGGGGGCACCGGGGAGCTGTTTTTT.

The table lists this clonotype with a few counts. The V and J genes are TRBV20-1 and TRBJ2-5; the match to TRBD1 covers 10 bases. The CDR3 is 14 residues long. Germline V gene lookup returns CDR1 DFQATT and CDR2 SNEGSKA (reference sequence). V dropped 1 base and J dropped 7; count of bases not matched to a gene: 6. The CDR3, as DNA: TGCAGTGCTAGAGGACAGGGGGCCCAGGGGACCCAGTACTTC. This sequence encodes CSARGQGAQGTQYF.

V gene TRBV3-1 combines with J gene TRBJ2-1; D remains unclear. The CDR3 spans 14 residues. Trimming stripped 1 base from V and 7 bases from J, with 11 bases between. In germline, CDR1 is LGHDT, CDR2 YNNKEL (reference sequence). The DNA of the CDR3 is TGTGCCAGCAGCCAAGTCTCTTATGGGAATGAGCAGTTCTTC. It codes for CASSQVSYGNEQFF.

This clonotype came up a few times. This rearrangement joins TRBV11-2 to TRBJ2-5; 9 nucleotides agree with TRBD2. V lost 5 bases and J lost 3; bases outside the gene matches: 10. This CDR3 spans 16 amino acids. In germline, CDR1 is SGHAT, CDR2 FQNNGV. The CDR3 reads CASSPPGSGRKETQYF. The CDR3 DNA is TGTGCCAGCAGCCCCCCTGGCAGCGGGAGGAAAGAGACCCAGTACTTC.

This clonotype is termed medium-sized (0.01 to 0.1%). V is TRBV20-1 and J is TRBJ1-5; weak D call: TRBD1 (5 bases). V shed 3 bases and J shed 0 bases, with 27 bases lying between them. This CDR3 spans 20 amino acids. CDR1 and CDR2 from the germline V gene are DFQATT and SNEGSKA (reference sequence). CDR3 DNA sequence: TGCAGTGCTAGGGTAAGGGGAAGGGGAGACGGACGGTATAGCAATCAGCCCCAGCATTTT. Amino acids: CSARVRGRGDGRYSNQPQHF.

The CDR3 DNA reads as TGTGCCAGCAGGGGGACATCCCAAGAGACCCAGTACTTC. Protein product: CASRGTSQETQYF. The V and J genes are TRBV6-2 or TRBV6-3 and TRBJ2-5; tentatively, D is TRBD1 (6 bases). V was clipped by 6 bases and J by 1 base, with 9 bases between them. CDR3 length equals 13 residues. CDR1 and CDR2 from the germline V gene are MNHEY and SVGEGT.

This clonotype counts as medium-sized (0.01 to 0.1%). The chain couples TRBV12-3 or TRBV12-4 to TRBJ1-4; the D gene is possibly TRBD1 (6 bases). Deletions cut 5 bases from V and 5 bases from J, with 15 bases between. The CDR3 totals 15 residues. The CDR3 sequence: CASSRQTDRNEKLFF. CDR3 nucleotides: TGTGCCAGCAGTAGACAGACAGACAGGAATGAAAAACTGTTTTTT.

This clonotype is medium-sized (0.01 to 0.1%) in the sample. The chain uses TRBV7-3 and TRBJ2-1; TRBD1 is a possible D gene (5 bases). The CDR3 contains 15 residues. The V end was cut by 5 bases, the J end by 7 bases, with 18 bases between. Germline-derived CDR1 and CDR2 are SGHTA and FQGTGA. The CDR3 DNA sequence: TGTGCCAGCAGCCCGCGACCAGGGAAGGGGAATGAGCAGTTCTTC. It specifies CASSPRPGKGNEQFF.

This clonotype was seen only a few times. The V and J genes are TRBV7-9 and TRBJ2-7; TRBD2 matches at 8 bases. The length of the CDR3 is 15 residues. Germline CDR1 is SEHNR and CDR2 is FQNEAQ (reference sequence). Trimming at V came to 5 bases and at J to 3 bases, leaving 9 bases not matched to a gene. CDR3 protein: CASSQGGGRSYEQYF. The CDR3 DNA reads TGTGCCAGCAGCCAAGGAGGCGGGAGGAGCTACGAGCAGTACTTC. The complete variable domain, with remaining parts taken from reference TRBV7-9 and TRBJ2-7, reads DTGVSQNPRHKITKRGQNVTFRCDPISEHNRLYWYRQTLGQGPEFLTYFQNEAQLEKSRLLSDRFSAERPKGSFSTLEIQRTEQGDSAMYLCASSQGGGRSYEQYFGPGTRLTVT.

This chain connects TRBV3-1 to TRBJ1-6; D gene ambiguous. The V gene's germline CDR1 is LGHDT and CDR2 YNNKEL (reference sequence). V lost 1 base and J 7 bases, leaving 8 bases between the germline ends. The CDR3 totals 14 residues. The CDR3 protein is CASSQVGKNSPLHF. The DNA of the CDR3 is TGTGCCAGCAGCCAAGTGGGGAAAAATTCACCCCTCCACTTT.

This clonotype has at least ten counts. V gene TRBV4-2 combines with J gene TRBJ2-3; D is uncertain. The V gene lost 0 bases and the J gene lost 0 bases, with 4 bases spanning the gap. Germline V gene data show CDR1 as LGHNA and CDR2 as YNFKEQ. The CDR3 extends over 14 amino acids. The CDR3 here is CASSQESSTDTQYF. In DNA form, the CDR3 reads TGTGCCAGCAGCCAAGAATCTAGCACAGATACGCAGTATTTT.